This is a list of T cell receptor beta chains from one sample in a study of T-cell reconstitution after alpha-beta-depleted transplantation in children. TCRdb re-analysed the PCR reads in MiXCR, keeping a single row per CDR3 protein. Among tens of thousands of distinct CDR3 sequences listed, roughly 45% were seen once. The source was PBMCs, mostly from graft donor cells, collected 360 days after TCRalphabeta/CD19-depleted stem cell transplant. These receptors all come from a male patient younger than 18 who had a stem cell transplant for acute lymphoblastic leukemia, so the T cells may come from the graft donor. Each CDR3 is given with its conserved first and last residue. The D gene is left open where the match is weak. Where a row states a size, it is once, few, many or the class of an expanded clone; other rows omit it.

clone size: NA; V gene: TRBV12-3/TRBV12-4; D gene: NA; J gene: TRBJ2-2; CDR3 DNA: TGTGCCAGCAGTTTTTGGGGAATACCTTCGGGGGAGCTGTTTTTT; CDR3 protein: CASSFWGIPSGELFF
clone size: NA; V gene: TRBV6-2/TRBV6-3; D gene: TRBD2; J gene: TRBJ2-1; CDR3 DNA: TGTGCCAGCAGTTACGGGGACTACCCTTCTACCTACAATGAGCAGTTCTTC; CDR3 protein: CASSYGDYPSTYNEQFF
clone size: NA; V gene: TRBV2; D gene: TRBD2; J gene: TRBJ2-5; CDR3 DNA: TGTGCCAGCAGTCGAGGACTAGCGGGGAAAGAGACCCAGTACTTC; CDR3 protein: CASSRGLAGKETQYF
clone size: NA; V gene: TRBV11-2; D gene: TRBD1; J gene: TRBJ2-7; CDR3 DNA: TGTGCCAGCAGCCGGTTGGGACAGGGGGCATACGAGCAGTACTTC; CDR3 protein: CASSRLGQGAYEQYF
clone size: NA; V gene: TRBV12-3/TRBV12-4; D gene: TRBD2; J gene: TRBJ2-7; CDR3 DNA: TGTGCCAGCTGGGGAGGGCCGGCATACGAGCAGTACTTC; CDR3 protein: CASWGGPAYEQYF
clone size: NA; V gene: TRBV27; D gene: TRBD2; J gene: TRBJ2-1; CDR3 DNA: TGTGCCAGCAGGGGACTAGCGGGGATGCTAGAGCAGTTCTTC; CDR3 protein: CASRGLAGMLEQFF
clone size: NA; V gene: TRBV12-3/TRBV12-4; D gene: TRBD1; J gene: TRBJ2-7; CDR3 DNA: TGTGCCAGCAGTTTTGGGGACAGCTCCTACGAGCAGTACTTC; CDR3 protein: CASSFGDSSYEQYF
clone size: NA; V gene: TRBV27; D gene: NA; J gene: TRBJ2-5; CDR3 DNA: TGTGCCGAAGGGACCCAGTACTTC; CDR3 protein: CAEGTQYF
clone size: NA; V gene: TRBV7-6; D gene: TRBD2; J gene: TRBJ2-2; CDR3 DNA: TGTGCCAGCAGCTTAGCTTCAGGGAGGGGGAACACCGGGGAGCTGTTTTTT; CDR3 protein: CASSLASGRGNTGELFF
clone size: NA; V gene: TRBV20-1; D gene: NA; J gene: TRBJ1-5; CDR3 DNA: TGCAGTGCTAGAGATCTCAGGGGCGCCGAGCCTTATAGCAATCAGCCCCAGCATTTT; CDR3 protein: CSARDLRGAEPYSNQPQHF
clone size: few; V gene: TRBV29-1; D gene: NA; J gene: TRBJ1-3; CDR3 DNA: TGCAGCGTTGACACCGGCTCTGGAAACACCATATATTTT; CDR3 protein: CSVDTGSGNTIYF
clone size: few; V gene: TRBV28; D gene: NA; J gene: TRBJ1-3; CDR3 DNA: TGTGCCAGCAGCCTCACTAAGAGCTCTGGAAACACCATATATTTT; CDR3 protein: CASSLTKSSGNTIYF
clone size: NA; V gene: TRBV28; D gene: NA; J gene: TRBJ2-7; CDR3 DNA: TGTGCCAGCAGTGCACGGTCCAGCTCCTACGAGCAGTACTTC; CDR3 protein: CASSARSSSYEQYF
clone size: few; V gene: TRBV21-1; D gene: NA; J gene: TRBJ2-5; CDR3 DNA: TGTGCCAGCAGCCTGGCTCCAGGGGAAGAGACCCAGTACTTC; CDR3 protein: CASSLAPGEETQYF
clone size: NA; V gene: TRBV10-3; D gene: NA; J gene: TRBJ2-2; CDR3 DNA: TGTGCCATCAGTGGGGACCAAACGAACACCGGGGAGCTGTTTTTT; CDR3 protein: CAISGDQTNTGELFF
clone size: NA; V gene: TRBV10-3; D gene: TRBD2; J gene: TRBJ2-5; CDR3 DNA: TGTGCCATCAGTGAATACCTACGAGCGGGGGGGACGGCTATCCAAGAGACCCAGTACTTC; CDR3 protein: CAISEYLRAGGTAIQETQYF
clone size: few; V gene: TRBV28; D gene: TRBD1; J gene: TRBJ2-2; CDR3 DNA: TGTGCCAGCAGCACACCGGGACAGGGGCCCGGGGAGCTGTTTTTT; CDR3 protein: CASSTPGQGPGELFF
clone size: few; V gene: TRBV27; D gene: NA; J gene: TRBJ1-2; CDR3 DNA: TGTGCCAGCAGTTTATCGACAGGCTATGGCTACACCTTC; CDR3 protein: CASSLSTGYGYTF
clone size: NA; V gene: TRBV28; D gene: NA; J gene: TRBJ1-4; CDR3 DNA: TGTGCCAGCACTGAGGGGATATTCGAAAAACTGTTTTTT; CDR3 protein: CASTEGIFEKLFF
clone size: NA; V gene: TRBV27; D gene: TRBD1; J gene: TRBJ2-1; CDR3 DNA: TGTGCCAGCAGTGTCACCGGGACAGGGGGCCACAACAACTCTGAGCAGTTCTTC; CDR3 protein: CASSVTGTGGHNNSEQFF
clone size: NA; V gene: TRBV2; D gene: NA; J gene: TRBJ2-3; CDR3 DNA: TGTGCCAGCAGTGGCCCGGGGTTGACAGATACGCAGTATTTT; CDR3 protein: CASSGPGLTDTQYF
clone size: NA; V gene: TRBV10-3; D gene: TRBD2; J gene: TRBJ2-1; CDR3 DNA: TGTGCCATCAGTGCCGGGACTAGCGATCCCTCCTACAATGAGCAGTTCTTC; CDR3 protein: CAISAGTSDPSYNEQFF
clone size: NA; V gene: TRBV10-3; D gene: TRBD2; J gene: TRBJ2-7; CDR3 DNA: TGTGCCATCAGTGAGTCAGTAGCGGGAGCCTTTGCCGAGCAGTACTTC; CDR3 protein: CAISESVAGAFAEQYF
clone size: NA; V gene: TRBV28; D gene: NA; J gene: TRBJ2-7; CDR3 DNA: TGTGCCAGCAGTACCCCAGGTATCTCCTACGAGCAGTACTTC; CDR3 protein: CASSTPGISYEQYF
clone size: NA; V gene: TRBV29-1; D gene: TRBD1; J gene: TRBJ2-3; CDR3 DNA: TGCAGCGTTGGACAGGGGGATCAGGGAGATACGCAGTATTTT; CDR3 protein: CSVGQGDQGDTQYF
clone size: NA; V gene: TRBV28; D gene: NA; J gene: TRBJ2-5; CDR3 DNA: TGTGCCAGCAGTACACACAGGGTCCCCCCGGGGACCCAGTACTTC; CDR3 protein: CASSTHRVPPGTQYF
clone size: NA; V gene: TRBV28; D gene: NA; J gene: TRBJ2-1; CDR3 DNA: TGTGCCAGCAGTTCTACCTCGACTGACAATGAGCAGTTCTTC; CDR3 protein: CASSSTSTDNEQFF
clone size: NA; V gene: TRBV5-1; D gene: NA; J gene: TRBJ2-3; CDR3 DNA: TGCGCCAGCAGCTTGGAAGGGGCCATCACAGATACGCAGTATTTT; CDR3 protein: CASSLEGAITDTQYF
clone size: NA; V gene: TRBV12-3/TRBV12-4; D gene: TRBD1; J gene: TRBJ2-7; CDR3 DNA: TGTGCCAGCAGTTTAGGTTGGACAGGGACGGCCGACGAGCAGTACTTC; CDR3 protein: CASSLGWTGTADEQYF
clone size: NA; V gene: TRBV27; D gene: NA; J gene: TRBJ2-7; CDR3 DNA: TGTGCCAGCAGTTTGGAGGGAGGTAGCTACGAGCAGTACTTC; CDR3 protein: CASSLEGGSYEQYF
clone size: NA; V gene: TRBV12-3/TRBV12-4; D gene: TRBD2; J gene: TRBJ2-1; CDR3 DNA: TGTGCCAGCACCGGGACTAGCGCTCACTCCTACAATGAGCAGTTCTTC; CDR3 protein: CASTGTSAHSYNEQFF
clone size: NA; V gene: TRBV4-3; D gene: NA; J gene: TRBJ2-3; CDR3 DNA: TGCGCCAGCAGCCAAGAGCTGTGGACGGAGAAAACAGATACGCAGTATTTT; CDR3 protein: CASSQELWTEKTDTQYF
clone size: few; V gene: TRBV11-1; D gene: TRBD2; J gene: TRBJ2-7; CDR3 DNA: TGTGCCAGCAGCCTCCCAGCGGGAGGGTCTTACGAGCAGTACTTC; CDR3 protein: CASSLPAGGSYEQYF
clone size: NA; V gene: TRBV4-3; D gene: TRBD2; J gene: TRBJ2-3; CDR3 DNA: TGCGCCAGCAGCCAAGACCGCCCTAGCGGGGGGGCCACAGATACGCAGTATTTT; CDR3 protein: CASSQDRPSGGATDTQYF
clone size: few; V gene: TRBV12-3/TRBV12-4; D gene: NA; J gene: TRBJ2-5; CDR3 DNA: TGTGCCAGCAGTTTAGGACTAGTGGTAGAAGAGACCCAGTACTTC; CDR3 protein: CASSLGLVVEETQYF
clone size: many; V gene: TRBV12-3/TRBV12-4; D gene: TRBD2; J gene: TRBJ2-5; CDR3 DNA: TGTGCCAGCAGCACTAGCGGGATCGAGACCCAGTACTTC; CDR3 protein: CASSTSGIETQYF
clone size: NA; V gene: TRBV12-3/TRBV12-4; D gene: TRBD2; J gene: TRBJ2-1; CDR3 DNA: TGTGCCAGCAGCCGATCAAGCGGGGGGTCGAATGAGCAGTTCTTC; CDR3 protein: CASSRSSGGSNEQFF
clone size: NA; V gene: TRBV27; D gene: TRBD2; J gene: TRBJ2-1; CDR3 DNA: TGTGCCAGCAGTTTAAGACTAGCGGGAGGGCCGCAGTTCTTC; CDR3 protein: CASSLRLAGGPQFF
clone size: once; V gene: TRBV27; D gene: NA; J gene: TRBJ2-7; CDR3 DNA: TGTGCCAGCAGTCCGACGATCGACCCTGCGCAGTACTTC; CDR3 protein: CASSPTIDPAQYF
clone size: NA; V gene: TRBV9; D gene: TRBD2; J gene: TRBJ2-1; CDR3 DNA: TGTGCCAGCAGCCCTCCCAGGGCGACTAGCGGGATCGCGGCCTACAATGAGCAGTTCTTC; CDR3 protein: CASSPPRATSGIAAYNEQFF
clone size: NA; V gene: TRBV6-1; D gene: TRBD2; J gene: TRBJ2-5; CDR3 DNA: TGTGCCAGCAGTGCAGTCTCCCCGGGACTAGCGGGCGAGACCCAGTACTTC; CDR3 protein: CASSAVSPGLAGETQYF
clone size: NA; V gene: TRBV20-1; D gene: TRBD2; J gene: TRBJ2-7; CDR3 DNA: TGCAGTGCTTGGGCTGGAACTAGCGGGGTCGAGCAGTACTTC; CDR3 protein: CSAWAGTSGVEQYF
clone size: few; V gene: TRBV7-2; D gene: TRBD1; J gene: TRBJ2-1; CDR3 DNA: TGTGCCAGCAGCTCGGTCCGGGACAGGTACATCAATGAGCAGTTCTTC; CDR3 protein: CASSSVRDRYINEQFF
clone size: NA; V gene: TRBV20-1; D gene: NA; J gene: TRBJ1-1; CDR3 DNA: TGCAGAGCTATAGCACAGGCCTACACTGAAGCTTTCTTT; CDR3 protein: CRAIAQAYTEAFF
clone size: few; V gene: TRBV12-3/TRBV12-4; D gene: NA; J gene: TRBJ2-1; CDR3 DNA: TGTGCCAGCAGTGAGGGTGGAGGGCGGCTCAATGAGCAGTTCTTC; CDR3 protein: CASSEGGGRLNEQFF
clone size: once; V gene: TRBV15; D gene: NA; J gene: TRBJ2-5; CDR3 DNA: TGTGCCACCAGCAGAGCACCCAAAGAGACCCAGTACTTC; CDR3 protein: CATSRAPKETQYF
clone size: once; V gene: TRBV5-1; D gene: NA; J gene: TRBJ2-7; CDR3 DNA: TGCGCCAGCAGCCACGGACAGCTAAACTACGAGCAGTACTTC; CDR3 protein: CASSHGQLNYEQYF